One and the same sample provided the 10 T cell receptor beta chains below, sequenced in a study of shared clonotypes between healthy human individuals (dated by TCRdb to the early 2020s). Library construction relied on the immunoSEQ multiplex PCR assay. TCRdb holds this immuneACCESS table with in-frame rearrangements only. Some clones are missing; in checked studies, unresolved V genes explain under half, and the rest has no known cause. This sample comprises about 1.1 million clones, roughly 80% of them detected only once. The ten largest clonotypes hold 0.85% to 1% of the sample. The sample consisted of memory CD4+ T cells from PBMCs. The cell subset or site tag for this specimen amounts to: CD45RA-negative fraction. The source of these receptors is a young man in good health. Some clones in this sample may be carry-over from other donors' samples.

This chain connects TRBV10-3 to TRBJ1-2, with 10 bases matching TRBD1. This CDR3 region has 15 residues. Per germline, CDR1 ENHRY and CDR2 SYGVKD. Unmatched junction bases numbered 8, after V lost 6 bases and J lost 4 bases. CDR3: CAIRGTGAPVYGYTF. Written as DNA, the CDR3 is TGTGCCATCAGGGGGACAGGGGCGCCCGTCTATGGCTACACCTTC.

This clone was recorded once. V gene TRBV28 combines with J gene TRBJ2-3; D uncertain. Trimming took off 7 bases at V and 4 bases at J, with 15 bases between the two ends. Germline V gene sequence: CDR1 MDHEN, CDR2 SYDVKM. This CDR3 has 14 residues. The CDR3 bases are TGTGCCAGCATTCCAAACTACAGACCAGATACGCAGTATTTT. This sequence encodes CASIPNYRPDTQYF.

This clone was recorded once. This chain links TRBV28 with TRBJ1-2; 9 nucleotides agree with TRBD1. The length of the CDR3 is 13 residues. The germline V gene encodes CDR1 MDHEN and CDR2 SYDVKM. V shed 6 bases, J shed 8 bases, and the junction held 7 bases outside the gene matches. The CDR3 nucleotides are TGTGCCAGCAGAGGACAGGGGATAAAAGGCTACACCTTC. As protein: CASRGQGIKGYTF.

CDR3 coding DNA: TGTGCCAGCAGTGGACAAGAGAGCTCCTACGAGCAGTACTTC. Its protein product is CASSGQESSYEQYF. The V call is TRBV2, the J call TRBJ2-7; D gene unclear. V lost 4 bases and J lost 0, with 10 bases in between. This CDR3 region has 14 residues. The germline CDR1 and CDR2 sequences are SNHLY and FYNNEI.

The chain couples TRBV7-2 to TRBJ1-3, with unresolved D. This CDR3 is 15 amino acids long. The germline gives CDR1 SGHTA, CDR2 FQGNSA. The V gene lost 0 bases and the J gene lost 2 bases, with 8 bases spanning the gap. The CDR3 loop reads CASSLARLTGNTIYF. CDR3 coding DNA: TGTGCCAGCAGCTTAGCGAGACTAACTGGAAACACCATATATTTT.

DNA for the CDR3: TGTGCCAGCAGAGGGGGAGCGGGACTCACCCGGGCAGATACGCAGTATTTT. Protein: CASRGGAGLTRADTQYF. V is TRBV7-2 and J is TRBJ2-3; tentatively, D is TRBD2 (7 bases). V shed 6 bases and J shed 4 bases, with 23 bases lying between them. CDR1 is SGHTA, CDR2 FQGNSA, per germline. This CDR3 comprises 17 residues. Together with reference TRBV7-2 and TRBJ2-3, the CDR3 gives the full variable domain: GAGVSQSPSNKVTEKGKDVELRCDPISGHTALYWYRQSLGQGLEFLIYFQGNSAPDKSGLPSDRFSAERTGGSVSTLTIQRTQQEDSAVYLCASRGGAGLTRADTQYFGPGTRLTVL.

The chain couples TRBV5-4 to TRBJ2-5; 8 bases fit TRBD1. The V segment lost 2 bases and the J segment 4 bases; nucleotides outside the gene matches: 7. The CDR3 sequence is 15 residues long. Germline V gives CDR1 SGHNT, CDR2 YYREEE (reference sequence). The CDR3 DNA sequence: TGTGCCAGCAGCTTTCGGGACAGGATAGGAGAGACCCAGTACTTC. Amino acids: CASSFRDRIGETQYF.

The chain couples TRBV29-1 to TRBJ2-1; D is undetermined. The V gene's germline CDR1 is SQVTM and CDR2 ANQGSEA. Deletions cut 3 bases from V and 8 bases from J, with 14 bases between. This CDR3 spans 13 amino acids. The CDR3 spells CSVDDSAWDEQFF. Written as DNA, the CDR3 is TGCAGCGTTGACGACTCAGCCTGGGATGAGCAGTTCTTC.

This clone has a handful of counts. The chain recombines TRBV18 with TRBJ2-5; 8 bases agree with TRBD1. The CDR3 runs 16 residues. The V segment lost 2 bases and the J segment 1 base; nucleotides outside the gene matches: 6. From germline, CDR1 is KGHSH and CDR2 LQKENI. CDR3 DNA sequence: TGTGCCAGCTCACCAAGGACAGGGCGCCTCCAAGAGACCCAGTACTTC. Translation: CASSPRTGRLQETQYF. Filled out from reference TRBV18 and TRBJ2-5, the complete variable domain reads NAGVMQNPRHLVRRRGQEARLRCSPMKGHSHVYWYRQLPEEGLKFMVYLQKENIIDESGMPKERFSAEFPKEGPSILRIQQVVRGDSAAYFCASSPRTGRLQETQYFGPGTRLLVL.

The rearrangement links TRBV30 to TRBJ2-7; 7 bases are a match to TRBD2. Trimming took 5 bases from V and 2 from J; bases not matched to a gene: 6. The length of the CDR3 is 13 residues. Germline V lookup: CDR1 GTSNPN, CDR2 SVGIG (reference sequence). In nucleotides, the CDR3 is TGTGCCTGGGGTCTAGCGGTTACCTACGAGCAGTACTTC. Translated, it gives CAWGLAVTYEQYF.